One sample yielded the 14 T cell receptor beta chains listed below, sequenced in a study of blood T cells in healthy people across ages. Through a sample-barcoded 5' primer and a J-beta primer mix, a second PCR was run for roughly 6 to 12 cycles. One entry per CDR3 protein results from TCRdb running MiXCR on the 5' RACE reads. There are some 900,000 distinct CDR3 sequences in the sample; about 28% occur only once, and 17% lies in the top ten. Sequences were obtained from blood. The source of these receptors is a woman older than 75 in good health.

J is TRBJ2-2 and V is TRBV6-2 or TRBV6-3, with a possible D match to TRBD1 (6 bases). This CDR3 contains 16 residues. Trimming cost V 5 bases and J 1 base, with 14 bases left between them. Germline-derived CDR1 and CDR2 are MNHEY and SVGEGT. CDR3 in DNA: TGTGCCAGCAGTCCTCCCCGGGGACAGAACACCGGGGAGCTGTTTTTT. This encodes CASSPPRGQNTGELFF.

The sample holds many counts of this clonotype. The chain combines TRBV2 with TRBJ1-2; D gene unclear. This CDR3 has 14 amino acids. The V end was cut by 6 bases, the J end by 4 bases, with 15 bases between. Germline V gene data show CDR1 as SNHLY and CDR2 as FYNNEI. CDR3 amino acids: CASRDSGSIYGYTF. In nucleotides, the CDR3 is TGTGCCAGCAGGGATTCGGGCAGCATCTATGGCTACACCTTC.

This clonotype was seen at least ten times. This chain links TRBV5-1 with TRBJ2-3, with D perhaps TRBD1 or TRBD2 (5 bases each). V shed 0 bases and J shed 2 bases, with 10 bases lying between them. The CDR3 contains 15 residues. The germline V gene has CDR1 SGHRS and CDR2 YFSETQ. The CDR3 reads CASSLGGAPTDTQYF. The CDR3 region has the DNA TGCGCCAGCAGCTTGGGAGGGGCCCCCACAGATACGCAGTATTTT.

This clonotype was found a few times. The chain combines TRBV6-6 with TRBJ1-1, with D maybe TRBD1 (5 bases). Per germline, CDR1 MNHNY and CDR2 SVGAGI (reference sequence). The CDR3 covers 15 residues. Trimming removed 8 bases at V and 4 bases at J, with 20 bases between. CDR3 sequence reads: CASGGGSRRGTEAFF. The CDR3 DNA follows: TGTGCCAGCGGGGGGGGGTCTCGGAGGGGCACTGAAGCTTTCTTT.

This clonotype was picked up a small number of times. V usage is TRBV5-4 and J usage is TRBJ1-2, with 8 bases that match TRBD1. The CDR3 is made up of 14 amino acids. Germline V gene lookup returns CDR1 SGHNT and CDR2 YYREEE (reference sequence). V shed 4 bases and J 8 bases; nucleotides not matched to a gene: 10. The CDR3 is CASSPRQGSSGYTF. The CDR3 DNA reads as TGTGCCAGCAGCCCCCGACAGGGGTCTAGCGGCTACACCTTC.

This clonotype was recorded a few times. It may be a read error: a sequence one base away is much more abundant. In DNA form, the CDR3 reads TGTGCCGCCAGCAGAGGGACAGGGGGCTTCGAGCAGTACTTC. Translation gives CAASRGTGGFEQYF. This sequence joins TRBV15 and TRBJ2-7; 12 nucleotides line up with TRBD1. Germline values: CDR1 LNHNV, CDR2 YYDKDF (reference sequence). The CDR3 length is 14 residues.

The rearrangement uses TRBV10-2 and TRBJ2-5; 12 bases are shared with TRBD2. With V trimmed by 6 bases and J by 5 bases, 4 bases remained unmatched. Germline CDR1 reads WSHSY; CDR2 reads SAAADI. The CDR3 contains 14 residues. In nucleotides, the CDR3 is TGCGCCAGCAGGGCTAGCGGGGGGGGGGAGACCCAGTACTTC. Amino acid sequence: CASRASGGGETQYF.

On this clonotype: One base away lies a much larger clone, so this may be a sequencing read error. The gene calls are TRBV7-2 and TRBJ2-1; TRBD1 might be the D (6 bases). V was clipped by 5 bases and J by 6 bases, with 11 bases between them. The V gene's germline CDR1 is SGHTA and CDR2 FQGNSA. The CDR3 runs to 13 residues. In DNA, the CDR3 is TGTGCCAGCAGCGCGGTCAGGGGCAATGAGCAGTTCTTC. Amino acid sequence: CASSAVRGNEQFF.

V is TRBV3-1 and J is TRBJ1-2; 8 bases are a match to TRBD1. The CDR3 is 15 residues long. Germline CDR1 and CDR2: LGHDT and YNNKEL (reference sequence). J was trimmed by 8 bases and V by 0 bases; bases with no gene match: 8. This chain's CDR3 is CASSQDQRRGRGYTF. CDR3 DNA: TGTGCCAGCAGCCAAGATCAACGCAGGGGGCGCGGCTACACCTTC.

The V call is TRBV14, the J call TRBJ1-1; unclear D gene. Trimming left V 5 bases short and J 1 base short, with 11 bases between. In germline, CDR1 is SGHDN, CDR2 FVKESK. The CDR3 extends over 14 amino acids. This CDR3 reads CASSFGGENTEAFF. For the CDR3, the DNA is TGTGCCAGCAGCTTCGGTGGAGAGAACACTGAAGCTTTCTTT.

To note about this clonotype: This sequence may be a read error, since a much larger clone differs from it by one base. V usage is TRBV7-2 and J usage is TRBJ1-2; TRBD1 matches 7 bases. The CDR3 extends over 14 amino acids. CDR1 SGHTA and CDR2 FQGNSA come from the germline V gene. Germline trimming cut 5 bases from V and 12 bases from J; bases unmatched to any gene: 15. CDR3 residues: CASSLTGVGGGHTF. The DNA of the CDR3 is TGTGCCAGCAGCCTCACAGGGGTAGGGGGCGGCCACACCTTC.

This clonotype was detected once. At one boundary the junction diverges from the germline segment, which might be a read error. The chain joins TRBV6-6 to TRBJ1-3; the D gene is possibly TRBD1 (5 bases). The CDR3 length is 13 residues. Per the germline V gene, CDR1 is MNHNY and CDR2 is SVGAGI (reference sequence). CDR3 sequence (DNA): TGTGCCAGCAGTGACGAGAGGGGAAACGCCATATATTTT. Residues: CASSDERGNAIYF.

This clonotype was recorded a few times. DNA for the CDR3: TGTGCCACCAGTCTTTCAGGGACAAATTACGAGCAGTACTTC. Protein product: CATSLSGTNYEQYF. The V gene is TRBV24-1, the J gene TRBJ2-7, with a possible D match to TRBD1 (6 bases). V was clipped by 6 bases and J by 4 bases, with 15 bases between them. Germline-derived CDR1 and CDR2 are KGHDR and SFDVKD. This CDR3 comprises 14 residues.

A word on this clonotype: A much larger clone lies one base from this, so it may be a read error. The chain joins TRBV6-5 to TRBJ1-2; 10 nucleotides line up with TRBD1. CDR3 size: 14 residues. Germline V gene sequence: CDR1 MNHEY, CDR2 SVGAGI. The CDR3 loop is CVSRDRGANYGYTF. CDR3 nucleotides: TGTGTCAGCCGGGACAGGGGAGCTAACTATGGCTACACCTTC.